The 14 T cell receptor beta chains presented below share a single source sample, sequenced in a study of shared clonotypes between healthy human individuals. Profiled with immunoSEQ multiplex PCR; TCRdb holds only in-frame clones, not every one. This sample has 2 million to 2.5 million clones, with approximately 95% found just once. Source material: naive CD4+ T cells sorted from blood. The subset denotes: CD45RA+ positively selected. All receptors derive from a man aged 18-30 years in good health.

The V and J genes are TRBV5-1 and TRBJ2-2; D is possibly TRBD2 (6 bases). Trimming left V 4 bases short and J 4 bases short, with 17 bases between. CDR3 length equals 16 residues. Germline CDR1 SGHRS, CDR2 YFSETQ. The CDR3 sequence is CASSHGREIRTGELFF. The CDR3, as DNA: TGCGCCAGCAGCCACGGGCGGGAAATTCGCACCGGGGAGCTGTTTTTT.

CDR3 residues: CASSYDRITNYGYTF. The CDR3 region has the DNA TGTGCCAGCAGTTACGACAGGATCACTAACTATGGCTACACCTTC. The rearrangement links TRBV6-5 to TRBJ1-2, with a possible D match to TRBD1 (6 bases). Germline V lookup: CDR1 MNHEY, CDR2 SVGAGI. CDR3 length: 15 amino acids. Between the trimmed V and J ends, which lost 2 bases and 0 bases, there was a span of 10 bases.

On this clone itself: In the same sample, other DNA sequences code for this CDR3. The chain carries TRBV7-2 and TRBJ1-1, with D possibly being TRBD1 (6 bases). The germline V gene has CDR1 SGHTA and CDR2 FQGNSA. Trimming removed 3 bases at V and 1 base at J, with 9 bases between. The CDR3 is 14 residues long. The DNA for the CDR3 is TGTGCCAGCAGCTTGGACAGATCGAACACTGAAGCTTTCTTT. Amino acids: CASSLDRSNTEAFF. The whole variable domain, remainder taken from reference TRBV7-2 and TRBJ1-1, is GAGVSQSPSNKVTEKGKDVELRCDPISGHTALYWYRQSLGQGLEFLIYFQGNSAPDKSGLPSDRFSAERTGGSVSTLTIQRTQQEDSAVYLCASSLDRSNTEAFFGQGTRLTVV.

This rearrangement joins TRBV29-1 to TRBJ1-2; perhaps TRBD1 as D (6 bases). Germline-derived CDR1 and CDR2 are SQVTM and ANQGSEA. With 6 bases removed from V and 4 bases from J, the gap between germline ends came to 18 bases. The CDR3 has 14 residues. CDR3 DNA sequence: TGCAGCGTCATAGGACCCGGGGGCTCCTATGGCTACACCTTC. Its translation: CSVIGPGGSYGYTF.

In DNA, the CDR3 is TGTGCCAGCAGCTCCCCTGACAGGGTGGCTACCTACGAGCAGTACTTC. Its translation is CASSSPDRVATYEQYF. J is TRBJ2-7 and V is TRBV7-2; 7 bases line up with TRBD1. This CDR3 spans 16 amino acids. V was pared by 4 bases and J by 2 bases, with 11 bases of the junction left unmatched. In germline, CDR1 is SGHTA, CDR2 FQGNSA.

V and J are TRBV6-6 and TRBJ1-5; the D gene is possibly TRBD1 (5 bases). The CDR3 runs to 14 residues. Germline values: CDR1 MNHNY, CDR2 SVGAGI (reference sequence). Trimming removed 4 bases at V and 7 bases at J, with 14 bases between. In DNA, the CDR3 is TGTGCCAGCAGTTCCCCGGGACGTGAGCAGCCCCAGCATTTT. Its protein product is CASSSPGREQPQHF.

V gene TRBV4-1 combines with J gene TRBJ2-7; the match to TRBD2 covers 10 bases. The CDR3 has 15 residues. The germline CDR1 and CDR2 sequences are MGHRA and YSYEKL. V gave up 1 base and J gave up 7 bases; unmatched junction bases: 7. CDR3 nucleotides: TGCGCCAGCAGCCAAGGGCTAGCGGGAGTACGAGAGCAGTACTTC. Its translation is CASSQGLAGVREQYF.

The CDR3 sequence: CASSPRGGARVGGNTIYF. In DNA, the CDR3 is TGTGCCAGCAGTCCCCGGGGGGGAGCTCGGGTAGGAGGAAACACCATATATTTT. V usage is TRBV28 and J usage is TRBJ1-3, with D perhaps matching TRBD1 (5 bases). CDR3 length: 18 residues. V lost 5 bases and J lost 4, with 24 bases in between. CDR1 and CDR2 (germline): MDHEN, SYDVKM.

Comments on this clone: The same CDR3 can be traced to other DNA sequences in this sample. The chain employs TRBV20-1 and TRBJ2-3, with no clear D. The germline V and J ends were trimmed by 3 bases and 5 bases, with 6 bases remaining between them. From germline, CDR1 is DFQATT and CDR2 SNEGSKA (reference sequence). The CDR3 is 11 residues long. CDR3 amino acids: CSASSGDTQYF. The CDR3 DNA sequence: TGCAGTGCTAGTTCTGGAGATACGCAGTATTTT.

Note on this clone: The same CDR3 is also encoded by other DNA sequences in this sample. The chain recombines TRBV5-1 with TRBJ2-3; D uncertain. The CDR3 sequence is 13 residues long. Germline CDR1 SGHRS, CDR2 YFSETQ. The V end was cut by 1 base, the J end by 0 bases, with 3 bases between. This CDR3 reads CASSLISTDTQYF. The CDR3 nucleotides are TGCGCCAGCAGCTTGATCAGCACAGATACGCAGTATTTT. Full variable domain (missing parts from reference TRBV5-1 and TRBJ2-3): KAGVTQTPRYLIKTRGQQVTLSCSPISGHRSVSWYQQTPGQGLQFLFEYFSETQRNKGNFPGRFSGRQFSNSRSEMNVSTLELGDSALYLCASSLISTDTQYFGPGTRLTVL.

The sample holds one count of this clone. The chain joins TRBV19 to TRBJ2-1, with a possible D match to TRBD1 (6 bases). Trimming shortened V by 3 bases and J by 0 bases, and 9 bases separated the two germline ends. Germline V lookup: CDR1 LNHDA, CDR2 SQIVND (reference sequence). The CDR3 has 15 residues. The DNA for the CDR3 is TGTGCCAGTAGTATTCAGGGGCTCTCCTACAATGAGCAGTTCTTC. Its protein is CASSIQGLSYNEQFF.

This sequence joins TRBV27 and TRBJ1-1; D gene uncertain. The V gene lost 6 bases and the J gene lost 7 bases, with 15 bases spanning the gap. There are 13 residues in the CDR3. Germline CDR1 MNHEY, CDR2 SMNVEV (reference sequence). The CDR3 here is CASSFREGDEAFF. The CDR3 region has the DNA TGTGCCAGCAGCTTTAGGGAGGGTGATGAAGCTTTCTTT.

The CDR3 is CASSFGSGSVEQYF. CDR3 bases: TGTGCCAGCAGCTTCGGTAGCGGGAGTGTCGAGCAGTACTTC. The chain is built from TRBV7-2 and TRBJ2-7, with 9 nucleotides matching TRBD2. Germline V CDR1 and CDR2: SGHTA, FQGNSA. The V gene end was trimmed by 3 bases and the J gene end by 6 bases; junction bases not matched to a gene: 6. The CDR3 has 14 amino acids.

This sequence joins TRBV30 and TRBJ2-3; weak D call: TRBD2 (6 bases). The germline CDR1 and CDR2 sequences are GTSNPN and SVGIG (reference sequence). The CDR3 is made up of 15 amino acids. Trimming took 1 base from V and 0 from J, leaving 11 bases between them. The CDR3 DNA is TGTGCCTGGAGTGCAGGGACTCTTAGCACAGATACGCAGTATTTT. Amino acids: CAWSAGTLSTDTQYF. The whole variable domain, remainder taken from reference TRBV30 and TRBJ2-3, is SQTIHQWPATLVQPVGSPLSLECTVEGTSNPNLYWYRQAAGRGLQLLFYSVGIGQISSEVPQNLSASRPQDRQFILSSKKLLLSDSGFYLCAWSAGTLSTDTQYFGPGTRLTVL.